This is a list of T cell receptor beta chains from one sample in a study of radiation and T cells in renal cell carcinoma. Sequencing used immunoSEQ multiplex PCR; TCRdb keeps in-frame clones, though not all of them. The table records about 130,000 clones, roughly 91% of them present only once. Source: blood, taken from a patient whose treatment included radiotherapy and nephrectomy. All receptors come from a woman in her 70s with renal cell carcinoma. Each CDR3 is given with its conserved first and last residue. The D gene is left open where the match is weak.

v_call: TRBV9
d_call: -
j_call: TRBJ1-3
cdr3_aa: CASSVESYEYSGNTIYF

v_call: TRBV5-4
d_call: -
j_call: TRBJ1-2
cdr3_aa: CASSLEGRGYGYTF

v_call: TRBV5-1
d_call: -
j_call: TRBJ1-2
cdr3_aa: CASSLAPGGQYYGYTF

v_call: TRBV7-6
d_call: -
j_call: TRBJ2-1
cdr3_aa: CASRRGGSNNEQFF

v_call: TRBV5-4
d_call: -
j_call: TRBJ1-2
cdr3_aa: CASSLTENYGYTF

v_call: TRBV6-5
d_call: -
j_call: TRBJ2-2
cdr3_aa: CATRRTANTGELFF

v_call: TRBV4-1
d_call: TRBD1
j_call: TRBJ1-4
cdr3_aa: CASSQAGQGAGEKLFF

v_call: TRBV7-9
d_call: TRBD1
j_call: TRBJ1-1
cdr3_aa: CASSLGDREGGRGTEAFF

v_call: TRBV27
d_call: TRBD1
j_call: TRBJ2-7
cdr3_aa: CASSLFGRGLYYEQYF

v_call: TRBV30
d_call: -
j_call: TRBJ1-4
cdr3_aa: CACLRGENNEKLFF

v_call: TRBV2
d_call: -
j_call: TRBJ1-1
cdr3_aa: CASSEKAEAFF

v_call: TRBV6-1
d_call: -
j_call: TRBJ1-5
cdr3_aa: CASRATPYSNQPQHF

v_call: TRBV4-1
d_call: -
j_call: TRBJ2-5
cdr3_aa: CASSQDNSGGRETQYF

v_call: TRBV28
d_call: -
j_call: TRBJ1-4
cdr3_aa: CASSLGATNEKLFF

v_call: TRBV5-4
d_call: TRBD1
j_call: TRBJ2-7
cdr3_aa: CASSSAKTGTGLYEQYF

v_call: TRBV7-2
d_call: -
j_call: TRBJ1-6
cdr3_aa: CASSPGRGGANSPLHF

v_call: TRBV5-8
d_call: -
j_call: TRBJ2-1
cdr3_aa: CASSLVRRLTNEQFF

v_call: TRBV7-9
d_call: -
j_call: TRBJ1-1
cdr3_aa: CASSLVATEAFF

v_call: TRBV6-1
d_call: TRBD1
j_call: TRBJ1-2
cdr3_aa: CASGRGQGDYGYTF

v_call: TRBV18
d_call: -
j_call: TRBJ2-2
cdr3_aa: CASSPRGAELTGELFF

v_call: TRBV19
d_call: TRBD1
j_call: TRBJ2-7
cdr3_aa: CASRPTGNSYEQYF

v_call: TRBV9
d_call: -
j_call: TRBJ1-2
cdr3_aa: CASSVTGGGGYTF

v_call: TRBV5-4
d_call: -
j_call: TRBJ1-2
cdr3_aa: CASSSPVNYGYTF

v_call: TRBV27
d_call: TRBD1
j_call: TRBJ1-2
cdr3_aa: CASSLSNRGNGYTF

v_call: TRBV18
d_call: -
j_call: TRBJ1-2
cdr3_aa: CASSPLSGVHGYTF

v_call: TRBV21-1
d_call: -
j_call: TRBJ2-2
cdr3_aa: CASSKVSYRSGTGELFF

v_call: TRBV19
d_call: -
j_call: TRBJ2-6
cdr3_aa: CASNQGGKGGSGANVLTF

v_call: TRBV10-3
d_call: TRBD2
j_call: TRBJ2-1
cdr3_aa: CAISESLAGFNEQFF

v_call: TRBV9
d_call: TRBD2
j_call: TRBJ2-7
cdr3_aa: CASSVAASGVAEQYF

v_call: TRBV30
d_call: -
j_call: TRBJ2-3
cdr3_aa: CAWSVSGLSTDTQYF

v_call: TRBV7-3
d_call: -
j_call: TRBJ1-6
cdr3_aa: CASSPRAGSSPLHF

v_call: TRBV6-5
d_call: -
j_call: TRBJ1-6
cdr3_aa: CASSSEGGGNSPLHF

v_call: TRBV2
d_call: -
j_call: TRBJ2-1
cdr3_aa: CASSDRSPEQFF

v_call: TRBV5-1
d_call: -
j_call: TRBJ1-2
cdr3_aa: CASRRTLTNYGYTF

v_call: TRBV5-4
d_call: -
j_call: TRBJ1-1
cdr3_aa: CASSSSGTVNTEAFF